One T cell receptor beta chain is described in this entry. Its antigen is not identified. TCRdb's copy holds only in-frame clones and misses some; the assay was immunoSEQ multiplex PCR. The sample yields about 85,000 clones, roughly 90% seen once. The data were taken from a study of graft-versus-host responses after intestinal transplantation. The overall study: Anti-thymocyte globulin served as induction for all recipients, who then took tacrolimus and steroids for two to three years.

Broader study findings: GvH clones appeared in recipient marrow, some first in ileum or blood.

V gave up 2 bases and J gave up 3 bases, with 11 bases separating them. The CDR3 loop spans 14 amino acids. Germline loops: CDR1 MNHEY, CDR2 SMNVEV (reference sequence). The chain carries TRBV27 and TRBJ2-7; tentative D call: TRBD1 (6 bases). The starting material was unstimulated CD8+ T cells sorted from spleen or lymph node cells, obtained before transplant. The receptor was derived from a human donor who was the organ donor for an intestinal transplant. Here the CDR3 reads CASSLTGQSYEQYF. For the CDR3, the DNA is TGTGCCAGCAGTTTAACCGGACAGAGCTACGAGCAGTACTTC.